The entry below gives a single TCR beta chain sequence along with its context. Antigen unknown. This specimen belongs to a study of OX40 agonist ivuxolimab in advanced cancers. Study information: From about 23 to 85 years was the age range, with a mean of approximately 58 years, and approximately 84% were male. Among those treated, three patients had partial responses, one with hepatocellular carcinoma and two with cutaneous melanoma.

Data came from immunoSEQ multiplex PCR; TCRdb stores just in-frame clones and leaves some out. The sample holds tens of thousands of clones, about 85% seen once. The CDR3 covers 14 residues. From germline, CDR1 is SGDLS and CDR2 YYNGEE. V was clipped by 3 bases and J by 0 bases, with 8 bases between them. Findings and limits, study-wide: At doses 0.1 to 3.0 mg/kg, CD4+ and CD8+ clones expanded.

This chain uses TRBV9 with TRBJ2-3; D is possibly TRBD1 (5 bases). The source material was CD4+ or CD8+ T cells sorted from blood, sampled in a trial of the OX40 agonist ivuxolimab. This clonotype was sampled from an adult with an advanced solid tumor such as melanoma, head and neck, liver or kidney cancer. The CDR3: CASSGQSSTDTQYF. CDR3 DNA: TGTGCCAGCAGCGGACAGTCTAGCACAGATACGCAGTATTTT.